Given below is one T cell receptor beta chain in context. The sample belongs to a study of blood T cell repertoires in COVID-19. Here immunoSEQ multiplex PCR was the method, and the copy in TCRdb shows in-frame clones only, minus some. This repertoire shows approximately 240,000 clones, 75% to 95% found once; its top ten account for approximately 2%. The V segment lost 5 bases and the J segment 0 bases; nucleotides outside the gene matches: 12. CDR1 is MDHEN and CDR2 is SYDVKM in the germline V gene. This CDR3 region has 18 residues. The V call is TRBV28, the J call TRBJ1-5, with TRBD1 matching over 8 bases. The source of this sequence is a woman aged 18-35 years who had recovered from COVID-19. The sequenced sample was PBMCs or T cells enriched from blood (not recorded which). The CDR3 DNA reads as TGTGCCAGCAGTCCGACAGGGGCAGGATTGTATAGCAATCAGCCCCAGCATTTT. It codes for CASSPTGAGLYSNQPQHF.